Listed below are T cell receptor beta chains from one sample, sequenced in a study of tumor and adjacent non-tumor tissue in lung cancer. MiXCR was run by TCRdb on the multiplex PCR reads, yielding one entry per CDR3 protein. The profile covers more than 70,000 distinct CDR3 sequences, with around three fifths appearing a single time and more than 14% taken by the ten largest. Specimen: lung tumor tissue. The receptors originated from a man aged 70-80 years with non-small cell lung cancer. Both conserved end residues are part of each CDR3. Each record gives: clone size, D gene, V gene, J gene, CDR3 DNA, CDR3 protein. D genes are given only for firm matches. Clone size is not always given. Where it is, it says once, few, many or a class for expanded clones.

size: -
D: -
V: TRBV2
J: TRBJ2-7
DNA: TGCGCCAGCACCAACAGTACCTACGAGCAGTACTTC
CDR3: CASTNSTYEQYF

size: many
D: -
V: TRBV29-1
J: TRBJ1-1
DNA: TGCAGCTCCGGACAGCCTGCTTTCTTT
CDR3: CSSGQPAFF

size: -
D: -
V: TRBV11-2
J: TRBJ1-1
DNA: TGTGCCAGCAGCTTTGAGACCTACGGCACTGAAGCTTTCTTT
CDR3: CASSFETYGTEAFF

size: -
D: -
V: TRBV6-5
J: TRBJ2-3
DNA: TGTGCCAGCAGTTCCCAGCGGCTTGCAACAGATACGCAGTATTTT
CDR3: CASSSQRLATDTQYF

size: few
D: -
V: TRBV6-1
J: TRBJ1-2
DNA: TGTGCCAGCAGTGAAAGCTTGAGGGAACGCAACATCTTC
CDR3: CASSESLRERNIF

size: -
D: -
V: TRBV28
J: TRBJ2-6
DNA: TGTGCCAGTAGTCCGGGCCGGGGCACTCCATCTGGGGCCAACGTCCTGACTTTC
CDR3: CASSPGRGTPSGANVLTF

size: -
D: TRBD2
V: TRBV4-1
J: TRBJ2-3
DNA: TGCGTCAGCAGCCAAGGCCCAGCGGGAGATACGCAGTGTTTT
CDR3: CVSSQGPAGDTQCF

size: -
D: TRBD1
V: TRBV11-2
J: TRBJ2-5
DNA: TGTGCCAGCAGCTATACAGGGGACAGGAGGGAGACCCAGTATTTC
CDR3: CASSYTGDRRETQYF

size: many
D: -
V: TRBV5-6
J: TRBJ2-3
DNA: TGTGCCAGCAGCGTCGAGGGTCGCACAGATACGCAGTATTTT
CDR3: CASSVEGRTDTQYF

size: -
D: -
V: TRBV20-1
J: TRBJ2-3
DNA: TGCAGTGCTAGGGGAGTGGTAGGAGGCACAGATACGCAGTATTTT
CDR3: CSARGVVGGTDTQYF

size: many
D: -
V: TRBV6-5
J: TRBJ1-5
DNA: TGTGCCAGCAGCAGGGTGAAAGGAAATCAGCCCCAGCATTTT
CDR3: CASSRVKGNQPQHF

size: many
D: -
V: TRBV30
J: TRBJ2-7
DNA: TGTGCCTGGGCTGGAGATACCGAGCAGTACTTC
CDR3: CAWAGDTEQYF

size: many
D: -
V: TRBV5-5
J: TRBJ2-1
DNA: TGTGCCAGCAGCTTGGCCTCGGCGGCCAATGAGCAGTTCTTC
CDR3: CASSLASAANEQFF

size: medium-sized
D: TRBD1
V: TRBV10-3
J: TRBJ2-7
DNA: TGTGCCATCAGTGGTAAGACAGGGGGCCACGAGCAGTACTTC
CDR3: CAISGKTGGHEQYF

size: -
D: -
V: TRBV11-2
J: TRBJ2-3
DNA: TGTGCCAGCAGAGGGTCACTGACGGTGGGGAAAACAGATATGCAGTATTTT
CDR3: CASRGSLTVGKTDMQYF

size: many
D: -
V: TRBV6-5
J: TRBJ2-1
DNA: TGTGCCAGCAGTTACTCGACTGAGTCAAATGAGCAGTTCTTC
CDR3: CASSYSTESNEQFF

size: once
D: -
V: TRBV11-2
J: TRBJ1-6
DNA: TGTGCCAGCAACTTAGTCGGAGGAACCACCTCCTATAATTCACCCCCCCACTTT
CDR3: CASNLVGGTTSYNSPPHF

size: few
D: -
V: TRBV6-2/TRBV6-3
J: TRBJ1-4
DNA: TGTGCCAGCAGTTACCGACAGACTCCTAATGAAAAACTGTTTTTT
CDR3: CASSYRQTPNEKLFF

size: -
D: -
V: TRBV28
J: TRBJ1-5
DNA: TGTGCCAGCAGTTTCTCGGAGGGCTCGGGCAATCAGCCCCAGCATTTT
CDR3: CASSFSEGSGNQPQHF

size: -
D: -
V: TRBV11-2
J: TRBJ2-2
DNA: TGTGCCTGCAGCTCTGAAGTGGTTGCGGCCGGGGAGCTGTTTTTT
CDR3: CACSSEVVAAGELFF

size: many
D: TRBD1
V: TRBV20-1
J: TRBJ2-1
DNA: TGCAGTGCTGGACAGGGGGCCTACAATGAGCAGTTCTTC
CDR3: CSAGQGAYNEQFF